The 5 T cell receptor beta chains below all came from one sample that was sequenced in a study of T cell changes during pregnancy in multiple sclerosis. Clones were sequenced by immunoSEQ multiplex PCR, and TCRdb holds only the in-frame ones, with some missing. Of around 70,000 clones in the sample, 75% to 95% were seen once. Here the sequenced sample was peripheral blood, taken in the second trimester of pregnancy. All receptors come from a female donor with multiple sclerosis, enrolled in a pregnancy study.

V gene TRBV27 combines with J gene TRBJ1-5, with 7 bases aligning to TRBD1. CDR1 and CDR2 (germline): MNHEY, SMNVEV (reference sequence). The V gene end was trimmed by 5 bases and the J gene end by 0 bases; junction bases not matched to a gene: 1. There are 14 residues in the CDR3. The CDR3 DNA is TGTGCCAGCAGTGACAGGGTTAGCAATCAGCCCCAGCATTTT. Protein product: CASSDRVSNQPQHF.

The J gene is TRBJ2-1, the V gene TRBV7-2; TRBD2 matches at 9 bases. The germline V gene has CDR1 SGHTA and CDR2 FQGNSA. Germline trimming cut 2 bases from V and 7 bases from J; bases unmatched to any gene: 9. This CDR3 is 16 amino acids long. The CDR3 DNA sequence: TGTGCCAGCAGCTTACAGGGGGTGAGCGGGGGGAATGAGCAGTTCTTC. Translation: CASSLQGVSGGNEQFF.

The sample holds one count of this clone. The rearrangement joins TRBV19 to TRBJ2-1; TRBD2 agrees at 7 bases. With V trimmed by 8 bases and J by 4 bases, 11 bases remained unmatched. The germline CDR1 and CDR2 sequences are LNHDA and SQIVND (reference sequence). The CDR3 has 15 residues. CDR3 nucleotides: TGTGCCAGTGCGCGGGAGCTTACCTTATACAATGAGCAGTTCTTC. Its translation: CASARELTLYNEQFF.

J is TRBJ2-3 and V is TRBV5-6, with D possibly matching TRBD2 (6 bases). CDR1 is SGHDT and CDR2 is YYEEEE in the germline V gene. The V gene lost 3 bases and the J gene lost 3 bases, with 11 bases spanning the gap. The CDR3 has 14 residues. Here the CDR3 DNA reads TGTGCCAGCAGCTACGAACGGGGGACAGATACGCAGTATTTT. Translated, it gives CASSYERGTDTQYF.

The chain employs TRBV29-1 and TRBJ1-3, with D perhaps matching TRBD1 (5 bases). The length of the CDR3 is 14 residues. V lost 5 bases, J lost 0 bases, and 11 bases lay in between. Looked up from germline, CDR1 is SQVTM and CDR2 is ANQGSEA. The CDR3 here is CSVPDSVSGNTIYF. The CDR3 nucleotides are TGCAGCGTTCCAGACAGCGTCTCTGGAAACACCATATATTTT.